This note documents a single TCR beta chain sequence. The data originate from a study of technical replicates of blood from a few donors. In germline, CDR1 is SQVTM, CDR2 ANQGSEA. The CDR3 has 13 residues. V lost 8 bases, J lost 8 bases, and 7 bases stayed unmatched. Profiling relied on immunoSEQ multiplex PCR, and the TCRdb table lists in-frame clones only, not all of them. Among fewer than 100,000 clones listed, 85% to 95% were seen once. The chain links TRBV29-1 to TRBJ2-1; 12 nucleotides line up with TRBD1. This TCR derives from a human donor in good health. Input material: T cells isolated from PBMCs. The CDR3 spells CSLGDRGPYEQFF. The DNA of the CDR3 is TGCAGCCTTGGGGACAGGGGGCCTTATGAGCAGTTCTTC.